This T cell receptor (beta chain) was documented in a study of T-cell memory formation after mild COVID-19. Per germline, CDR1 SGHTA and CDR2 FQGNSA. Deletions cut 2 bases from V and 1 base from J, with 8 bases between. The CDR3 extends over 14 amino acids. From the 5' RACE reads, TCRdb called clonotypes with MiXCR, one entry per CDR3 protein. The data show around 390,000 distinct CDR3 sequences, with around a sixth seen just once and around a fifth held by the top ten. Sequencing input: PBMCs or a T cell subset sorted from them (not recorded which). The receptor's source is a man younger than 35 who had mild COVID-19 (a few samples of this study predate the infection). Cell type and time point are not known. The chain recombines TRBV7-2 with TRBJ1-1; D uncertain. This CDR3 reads CASSLFWENTEAFF. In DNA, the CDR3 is TGTGCCAGCAGCTTATTTTGGGAGAACACTGAAGCTTTCTTT.